This entry lists 8 T cell receptor beta chains sequenced from one sample in a study of blood T cell repertoires in COVID-19 (TCRdb year 2020). The library was made by the immunoSEQ multiplex PCR assay. In TCRdb, the immuneACCESS table is reduced to in-frame sequences with V and J assigned. These tables do not hold every clone; where another copy was compared, an unresolved V gene accounts for under half, and the others remain unexplained. For this sample there are around 300,000 clones; around 87% appear just once. The ten largest clonotypes hold approximately 5% of the sample. The specimen sequenced was PBMCs or T cells enriched from blood (not recorded which). All receptors derive from a woman in her twenties or thirties who had recovered from COVID-19.

This clone appeared a single time. The chain couples TRBV20-1 to TRBJ1-1; TRBD1 might be the D (6 bases). The length of the CDR3 is 14 residues. Germline V gene sequence: CDR1 DFQATT, CDR2 SNEGSKA (reference sequence). V lost 3 bases to trimming and J lost 0 bases, with 11 bases between them. The CDR3 spells CSASGDTLNTEAFF. The CDR3 DNA follows: TGCAGTGCTAGTGGGGACACTTTGAACACTGAAGCTTTCTTT.

The chain uses TRBV29-1 and TRBJ1-2; D is unclear. Germline CDR1 is SQVTM and CDR2 is ANQGSEA. The germline V and J ends were trimmed by 2 bases and 4 bases, with 14 bases remaining between them. This CDR3 spans 14 amino acids. CDR3 protein: CSVEPGPEGYGYTF. The CDR3 region has the DNA TGCAGCGTTGAACCTGGGCCCGAAGGCTATGGCTACACCTTC.

This rearrangement joins TRBV7-2 to TRBJ2-2; TRBD2 aligns across 9 bases. The CDR3 sequence is 16 residues long. The J segment lost 11 bases and the V segment lost 4 bases, leaving 14 bases of the junction unmatched. The germline V gene has CDR1 SGHTA and CDR2 FQGNSA. Here the CDR3 reads CASSSLRAGGPSELFF. CDR3 DNA sequence: TGTGCCAGCAGCTCGCTGAGGGCGGGGGGGCCGAGTGAGCTGTTTTTT.

J is TRBJ2-5 and V is TRBV19; 9 positions match TRBD1. The length of the CDR3 is 13 residues. The germline V gene encodes CDR1 LNHDA and CDR2 SQIVND (reference sequence). The V and J ends lost 8 bases and 7 bases, in that order; junction bases with no gene match: 8. In DNA, the CDR3 is TGTGCCAGTGCGTGGGACAGGGAACGGACCCAGTACTTC. Its translation: CASAWDRERTQYF. Combining the CDR3 with reference TRBV19 and TRBJ2-5 gives the whole variable domain DGGITQSPKYLFRKEGQNVTLSCEQNLNHDAMYWYRQDPGQGLRLIYYSQIVNDFQKGDIAEGYSVSREKKESFPLTVTSAQKNPTAFYLCASAWDRERTQYFGPGTRLLVL.

V and J are TRBV5-5 and TRBJ2-1; 8 bases line up with TRBD2. The CDR3 spans 14 residues. J lost 3 bases, V lost 8 bases, and 7 bases had no gene match. The germline gives CDR1 SGHKS, CDR2 YYEKEE (reference sequence). CDR3 DNA: TGTGCCAGTGAGCGGGGGACGGGCTACAATGAGCAGTTCTTC. This gives the protein CASERGTGYNEQFF.

The CDR3 nucleotides read TGTGCCAGTAGTAGCCTCGACAGAAAGTATAGCAATCAGCCCCAGCATTTT. As protein: CASSSLDRKYSNQPQHF. The chain is built from TRBV19 and TRBJ1-5, with TRBD1 as a possible D gene (5 bases). Per germline, CDR1 LNHDA and CDR2 SQIVND (reference sequence). This CDR3 is 17 amino acids long. V was cut by 4 bases and J by 0 bases, with 16 bases left in between.

Remarks on this clone: The junction shows a germline mismatch at one end, possibly a read error. For the CDR3, the DNA is TGTGCCAGCACCTTAACCGGGACAGACGCTATCTATGGCTACACCTTC. Amino acid sequence: CASTLTGTDAIYGYTF. The J gene is TRBJ1-2, the V gene TRBV7-2; 7 bases fit TRBD1. Germline-derived CDR1 and CDR2 are SGHTA and FQGNSA. There are 16 residues in the CDR3. Full variable domain (missing parts from reference TRBV7-2 and TRBJ1-2): GAGVSQSPSNKVTEKGKDVELRCDPISGHTALYWYRQSLGQGLEFLIYFQGNSAPDKSGLPSDRFSAERTGGSVSTLTIQRTQQEDSAVYLCASTLTGTDAIYGYTFGSGTRLTVV.

The gene calls are TRBV14 and TRBJ2-3; 13 nucleotides line up with TRBD2. CDR1 SGHDN and CDR2 FVKESK come from the germline V gene. The length of the CDR3 is 18 residues. The trim removed 1 base at V and 0 bases at J, leaving 4 bases unmatched. The CDR3 region has the DNA TGTGCCAGCAGCCAAGGGCCGACTAGCGGGGGGAGCACAGATACGCAGTATTTT. Translation gives CASSQGPTSGGSTDTQYF.